These 27 T cell receptor beta chains came from one sample sequenced in a study of OX40 agonist ivuxolimab in advanced cancers. Only in-frame clones appear in the TCRdb table, and some are missing; sequencing was by immunoSEQ multiplex PCR. The top ten clones hold 0.5% to 0.6% of a sample with approximately 77,000 clones, roughly 90% of them seen once. The sample consisted of CD4+ or CD8+ T cells sorted from blood, taken in a trial of the OX40 agonist ivuxolimab. These TCRs come from an adult with an advanced solid tumor such as melanoma, head and neck, liver or kidney cancer.

The chain uses TRBV18 and TRBJ2-7, with 8 bases identical to TRBD2. The CDR3 loop spans 17 amino acids. V gave up 3 bases and J gave up 3 bases; unmatched junction bases: 13. Germline values: CDR1 KGHSH, CDR2 LQKENI. The DNA of the CDR3 is TGTGCCAGCTCACCGGGCTCCACAGCGGGGGTCCACTACGAGCAGTACTTC. Translating it yields CASSPGSTAGVHYEQYF.

J is TRBJ2-5 and V is TRBV9, with D possibly TRBD1 on 6 matching bases. From germline, CDR1 is SGDLS and CDR2 YYNGEE. This CDR3 is built from 16 residues. Trimming took 3 bases from V and 5 from J, leaving 20 bases between them. The CDR3 DNA is TGTGCCAGCAGCGCAGGGGTGGGATTTATTGGGGAGACCCAGTACTTC. Its translation: CASSAGVGFIGETQYF. Full variable domain (rest looked up from reference TRBV9 and TRBJ2-5): DSGVTQTPKHLITATGQRVTLRCSPRSGDLSVYWYQQSLDQGLQFLIQYYNGEERAKGNILERFSAQQFPDLHSELNLSSLELGDSALYFCASSAGVGFIGETQYFGPGTRLLVL.

This clone was seen more than once but under ten times. The rearrangement uses TRBV18 and TRBJ2-7, with 9 bases matching TRBD2. V was pared by 3 bases and J by 0 bases, with 15 bases of the junction left unmatched. This CDR3 is 19 amino acids long. Germline V gene lookup returns CDR1 KGHSH and CDR2 LQKENI. The CDR3 loop is CASSPTAGLAVRSSYEQYF. In DNA form, the CDR3 reads TGTGCCAGCTCACCTACGGCGGGACTAGCAGTACGAAGCTCCTACGAGCAGTACTTC.

The gene calls are TRBV7-2 and TRBJ1-2; perhaps TRBD1 as D (5 bases). Germline V lookup: CDR1 SGHTA, CDR2 FQGNSA. V lost 1 base, J lost 6 bases, and 9 bases lay in between. This CDR3 contains 13 residues. This CDR3 is CASSLDGDDGYTF. The CDR3 DNA reads as TGTGCCAGCAGCTTAGACGGGGACGATGGCTACACCTTC.

The chain carries TRBV11-2 and TRBJ1-2; maybe TRBD1 (6 bases). V dropped 4 bases and J dropped 7 bases, with 16 bases sitting between them. The CDR3 loop spans 14 amino acids. Germline assignment: CDR1 SGHAT and CDR2 FQNNGV. DNA of the CDR3: TGTGCCAGCAGCTCTACCACAGGGACGGGTGGCTACACCTTC. This encodes CASSSTTGTGGYTF. Supplemented by reference TRBV11-2 and TRBJ1-2, the full variable domain reads EAGVAQSPRYKIIEKRQSVAFWCNPISGHATLYWYQQILGQGPKLLIQFQNNGVVDDSQLPKDRFSAERLKGVDSTLKIQPAKLEDSAVYLCASSSTTGTGGYTFGSGTRLTVV.

This clone is a singleton in its sample. The chain carries TRBV7-3 and TRBJ2-6; D is ambiguous. This CDR3 region has 15 residues. Trimming stripped 2 bases from V and 4 bases from J, with 9 bases between. In germline, CDR1 is SGHTA, CDR2 FQGTGA. CDR3 amino acids: CASSLVFSGANVLTF. CDR3 nucleotide sequence: TGTGCCAGCAGCTTAGTTTTTTCGGGGGCCAACGTCCTGACTTTC.

The V and J genes are TRBV7-3 and TRBJ2-1, with 7 bases fitting TRBD2. Per germline, CDR1 SGHTA and CDR2 FQGTGA. With 1 base clipped from V and 5 bases from J, the junction kept 8 bases outside the gene matches. The CDR3 extends over 16 amino acids. CDR3 residues: CASSLISSGNNNEQFF. The CDR3 nucleotides read TGTGCCAGCAGCTTAATCTCTAGCGGAAATAACAATGAGCAGTTCTTC. Based on the CDR3 plus reference TRBV7-3 and TRBJ2-1, the full variable domain is GAGVSQTPSNKVTEKGKYVELRCDPISGHTALYWYRQSLGQGPEFLIYFQGTGAADDSGLPNDRFFAVRPEGSVSTLKIQRTERGDSAVYLCASSLISSGNNNEQFFGPGTRLTVL.

The table lists this clone with a count of one. This chain uses TRBV9 with TRBJ2-5; tentatively, D is TRBD1 or TRBD2 (5 bases each). Germline CDR1 reads SGDLS; CDR2 reads YYNGEE. Trimming left V 0 bases short and J 5 bases short, with 8 bases between. The CDR3 sequence is 13 residues long. In DNA form, the CDR3 reads TGTGCCAGCAGCGTAGGAGGGGCTGAGACCCAGTACTTC. Protein product: CASSVGGAETQYF.

The chain has TRBV18 and TRBJ2-7; D is unclear. CDR1 is KGHSH, CDR2 LQKENI, per germline. The CDR3 loop spans 14 amino acids. The V and J ends lost 0 bases and 3 bases respectively, with 9 bases between them. Written as DNA, the CDR3 is TGTGCCAGCTCACCACCGGGCGGTAGCTACGAGCAGTACTTC. It codes for CASSPPGGSYEQYF.

The V and J genes are TRBV7-2 and TRBJ1-1, with D uncertain. V was cut by 5 bases and J by 0 bases, with 13 bases left in between. CDR1 and CDR2 (germline): SGHTA, FQGNSA. The CDR3 is made up of 15 amino acids. This CDR3 is CASSAVRFMNTEAFF. CDR3 bases: TGTGCCAGCAGCGCAGTGCGGTTCATGAACACTGAAGCTTTCTTT. Looking up the rest from reference TRBV7-2 and TRBJ1-1 gives the full variable domain: GAGVSQSPSNKVTEKGKDVELRCDPISGHTALYWYRQSLGQGLEFLIYFQGNSAPDKSGLPSDRFSAERTGGSVSTLTIQRTQQEDSAVYLCASSAVRFMNTEAFFGQGTRLTVV.

This clone appeared once. V usage is TRBV27 and J usage is TRBJ1-1; 7 positions match TRBD1. This CDR3 comprises 12 residues. The V gene end was trimmed by 6 bases and the J gene end by 4 bases; junction bases not matched to a gene: 2. The germline gives CDR1 MNHEY, CDR2 SMNVEV (reference sequence). The CDR3 DNA is TGTGCCAGCAGGTCAGGGGGCACTGAAGCTTTCTTT. Amino acids: CASRSGGTEAFF.

This chain joins TRBV9 and TRBJ1-2; the D gene is possibly TRBD1 (6 bases). V lost 0 bases and J lost 5, with 14 bases in between. This CDR3 is built from 15 residues. Germline-derived CDR1 and CDR2 are SGDLS and YYNGEE. The CDR3 reads CASSVGPGASYGYTF. Written as DNA, the CDR3 is TGTGCCAGCAGCGTAGGTCCGGGGGCAAGTTATGGCTACACCTTC.

The rearrangement joins TRBV27 to TRBJ2-7; tentatively, D is TRBD1 (5 bases). The CDR3 totals 12 residues. Germline V lookup: CDR1 MNHEY, CDR2 SMNVEV (reference sequence). Trimming cost V 8 bases and J 2 bases, with 10 bases left between them. CDR3 residues: CASAGNTYEQYF. In DNA, the CDR3 is TGTGCCAGCGCAGGGAACACCTACGAGCAGTACTTC.

The J gene is TRBJ2-1, the V gene TRBV4-2; 10 bases agree with TRBD2. Trimming cost V 0 bases and J 5 bases; bases outside gene matches: 10. The length of the CDR3 is 18 residues. Germline CDR1 reads LGHNA; CDR2 reads YNFKEQ. The CDR3 sequence is CASSQDLSASGSHNEQFF. In DNA, the CDR3 is TGTGCCAGCAGCCAAGATCTAAGTGCTAGCGGGAGCCACAATGAGCAGTTCTTC.

The chain couples TRBV2 to TRBJ2-3; a weak D match, TRBD2 (5 bases). CDR3 length: 18 residues. V was trimmed by 6 bases and J by 0 bases, leaving 22 bases between them. CDR1 and CDR2 (germline): SNHLY, FYNNEI. CDR3 bases: TGTGCCAGCAGCTCCATCCCGGAGGTAGCTAATAGCACAGATACGCAGTATTTT. It is translated as CASSSIPEVANSTDTQYF.

This rearrangement joins TRBV27 to TRBJ2-2; the D is unclear. Trimming left V 5 bases short and J 0 bases short, with 7 bases between. CDR3 length equals 14 residues. CDR1 and CDR2 (germline): MNHEY, SMNVEV (reference sequence). CDR3 nucleotides: TGTGCCAGCAGTCGGTTCGCGAACACCGGGGAGCTGTTTTTT. Protein: CASSRFANTGELFF.

The chain links TRBV29-1 to TRBJ1-4; D uncertain. CDR3 size: 14 residues. The V and J ends lost 4 bases and 0 bases respectively, with 9 bases between them. The V gene's germline CDR1 is SQVTM and CDR2 ANQGSEA. In DNA, the CDR3 is TGCAGCGTTGGCCTTGGGGCAACTAATGAAAAACTGTTTTTT. This gives the protein CSVGLGATNEKLFF.

The chain has TRBV19 and TRBJ2-1; 7 nucleotides match TRBD1. V shed 6 bases and J 0 bases; nucleotides not matched to a gene: 5. Germline values: CDR1 LNHDA, CDR2 SQIVND (reference sequence). The CDR3 runs 15 residues. The CDR3 here is CASSEDRSSYNEQFF. In DNA, the CDR3 is TGTGCCAGTAGCGAGGACAGGAGCTCCTACAATGAGCAGTTCTTC.

The chain couples TRBV5-1 to TRBJ2-5, with TRBD1 identical over 7 bases. V dropped 5 bases and J dropped 4; count of bases not matched to a gene: 8. The CDR3 is made up of 14 amino acids. Germline CDR1 and CDR2: SGHRS and YFSETQ. The CDR3 spells CASSKTGQGETQYF. The CDR3 DNA sequence: TGCGCCAGCAGTAAGACAGGGCAAGGAGAGACCCAGTACTTC.

This chain links TRBV12-2 with TRBJ2-7; the table's D call, TRBD1, was not checked against the DNA. TRBV12-2 is deemed a pseudogene. There are 16 residues in the CDR3. The CDR3 bases are TGTGCAAGTCGCTTAATCACCCCCGACAGGGATGACGAGCAGTACTTC. As protein: CASRLITPDRDDEQYF.

The gene calls are TRBV6-5 and TRBJ1-1; TRBD1 matches at 7 bases. V dropped 5 bases and J dropped 11; count of bases not matched to a gene: 17. The CDR3 sequence is 15 residues long. The germline CDR1 and CDR2 sequences are MNHEY and SVGAGI. CDR3: CASSRGSQGRTGAFF. Here the CDR3 DNA reads TGTGCCAGCAGTCGAGGTTCACAGGGGCGAACTGGGGCTTTCTTT.

The J gene is TRBJ2-5, the V gene TRBV6-4; D is possibly TRBD2 (7 bases). The V gene lost 4 bases and the J gene lost 5 bases, with 11 bases spanning the gap. The CDR3 sequence is 13 residues long. CDR1 and CDR2 from the germline V gene are MRHNA and SNTAGT. The CDR3, as DNA: TGTGCCAGCAGTGTGGAGGGGGGGGAGACCCAGTACTTC. It encodes CASSVEGGETQYF.

The rearrangement links TRBV27 to TRBJ2-1, with D perhaps matching TRBD1 or TRBD2 (5 bases each). The CDR3 is 14 amino acids. Germline V gene sequence: CDR1 MNHEY, CDR2 SMNVEV (reference sequence). Trimming removed 3 bases from V and 4 bases from J, with 10 bases in between. This CDR3 is CASSFRETYNEQFF. CDR3 nucleotides: TGTGCCAGCAGTTTCAGGGAGACTTACAATGAGCAGTTCTTC.

The chain is built from TRBV11-3 and TRBJ1-2, with 12 bases that match TRBD1. The CDR3 spans 14 residues. The germline V gene encodes CDR1 SGHNT and CDR2 YENEEA. The V and J ends lost 5 bases and 5 bases, in that order; junction bases with no gene match: 3. The CDR3 nucleotides are TGTGCCAGCAGCCGGGACAGGGGGCCGTATGGCTACACCTTC. Amino acids: CASSRDRGPYGYTF.

This clone has a single count. The chain couples TRBV19 to TRBJ2-5, with 7 nucleotides matching TRBD2. The CDR3 runs to 16 residues. Germline CDR1 is LNHDA and CDR2 is SQIVND (reference sequence). The junction had 11 bases not matched to a gene; V was cut back by 2 bases and J by 5 bases. The CDR3, as DNA: TGTGCCAGTAGTATATTGGGACTACAAACGGGGGAGACCCAGTACTTC. As protein: CASSILGLQTGETQYF.

The rearrangement joins TRBV12-5 to TRBJ2-2; tentative D call: TRBD2 (6 bases). The CDR3 consists of 18 residues. In germline, CDR1 is LGHNT, CDR2 FRNRAP. Trimming took 0 bases from V and 6 from J, leaving 20 bases between them. The CDR3: CASGLVRLPTSNAGELFF. DNA for the CDR3: TGTGCTAGTGGTTTGGTACGGCTTCCGACTAGTAACGCCGGGGAGCTGTTTTTT.

This rearrangement joins TRBV5-1 to TRBJ2-7, with a possible D match to TRBD2 (5 bases). V was shortened by 2 bases and J by 1 base, with 10 bases between the two germline ends. Germline-derived CDR1 and CDR2 are SGHRS and YFSETQ. This CDR3 contains 14 residues. The CDR3 reads CASSFGPGSYEQYF. The DNA for the CDR3 is TGCGCCAGCAGCTTTGGCCCGGGATCCTACGAGCAGTACTTC. Filled out from reference TRBV5-1 and TRBJ2-7, the complete variable domain reads KAGVTQTPRYLIKTRGQQVTLSCSPISGHRSVSWYQQTPGQGLQFLFEYFSETQRNKGNFPGRFSGRQFSNSRSEMNVSTLELGDSALYLCASSFGPGSYEQYFGPGTRLTVT.